The 3 T cell receptor beta chains below all came from one sample that was sequenced in a study of human T cells and chemical hapten exposure. TCRdb re-called the RACE reads with MiXCR, one entry per CDR3 protein. Of fewer than 500,000 distinct CDR3 sequences listed, roughly 4.8% are singletons. Time point given: patch test 1, 2 weeks after DPC sensitization. Treatment specified: therapeutic diphenylcyclopropenone sensitization with weekly scalp DPC. Sequencing used whole blood, obtained in connection with sensitization to the hapten diphenylcyclopropenone (DPC). All receptors come from a woman aged 50 to 60 with alopecia areata. Some clones in this sample may be carry-over from other donors' samples.

Concerning this clonotype: A read error may be the cause here, since a much bigger clone is one base away. The chain links TRBV16 to TRBJ2-1; D might be TRBD1 (5 bases). The CDR3 has 14 residues. Germline CDR1 KGHSY, CDR2 FQNENV. In nucleotides, the CDR3 is TGTGCCAGCAGCCAGCAGGGTCCCTACAATGAGCAGATCTTC. Encoded protein: CASSQQGPYNEQIF. Full variable domain (outside the CDR3, taken from reference TRBV16 and TRBJ2-1): GEEVAQTPKHLVRGEGQKAKLYCAPIKGHSYVFWYQQVLKNEFKFLISFQNENVFDETGMPKERFSAKCLPNSPCSLEIQATKLEDSAVYFCASSQQGPYNEQIFGPGTRLTVL.

There are a few counts of this clonotype. The chain couples TRBV4-2 to TRBJ2-1; TRBD2 is a possible D gene (6 bases). Trimming removed 4 bases at V and 4 bases at J, with 14 bases between. CDR1 is LGHNA, CDR2 YNFKEQ, per germline. The CDR3 consists of 15 residues. The CDR3 here is CASSPASAKYNEQFF. CDR3 in DNA: TGTGCCAGCAGCCCAGCTAGCGCTAAATACAATGAGCAGTTCTTC.

This clonotype was detected many times. This chain links TRBV4-1 with TRBJ2-7; TRBD1 or TRBD2 may be the D gene (6 bases each). Germline CDR1 is MGHRA and CDR2 is YSYEKL. The CDR3 is made up of 15 amino acids. Trimming pared 1 base from V and 4 bases from J, leaving 14 bases between. Here the CDR3 reads CASSQVQRGAYEQYF. CDR3 coding DNA: TGCGCCAGCAGCCAAGTTCAGAGGGGGGCATACGAGCAGTACTTC.